This T cell receptor beta chain is from a study of beta chain features in type 1 diabetes. General study points: Patients with Type 1 diabetes showed moderately but significantly shorter TCRB CDR3s in all four CD4+ subsets.

Germline V gene data show CDR1 as SGHAT and CDR2 as FQNNGV. The germline V and J ends were trimmed by 3 bases and 6 bases, with 11 bases remaining between them. The CDR3 runs to 13 residues. A note on this clone: The antigen remains unidentified.

Expressed TCRB transcripts were sequenced after all isolated RNA was converted to cDNA. Sequenced naive, central memory and regulatory T cell samples produced an average of roughly 3.6 million reads. Assay used: immunoSEQ multiplex PCR; TCRdb lists only in-frame clones, some missing. The sample shows 25,000 to 30,000 clones, roughly three fifths of them seen only once. This chain links TRBV11-2 with TRBJ1-1; D is uncertain. This receptor was obtained from a woman under 30 with type 1 diabetes. Sequenced input: Tregs from blood. The CDR3 DNA is TGTGCCAGCAGCTTGGTCCTGGGCGCTGAAGCTTTCTTT. Its protein is CASSLVLGAEAFF. The variable domain in full, with the rest retrieved from reference TRBV11-2 and TRBJ1-1, is EAGVAQSPRYKIIEKRQSVAFWCNPISGHATLYWYQQILGQGPKLLIQFQNNGVVDDSQLPKDRFSAERLKGVDSTLKIQPAKLEDSAVYLCASSLVLGAEAFFGQGTRLTVV.